Below are 27 T cell receptor beta chains sequenced from a single sample in a study of identifying expanded T cells in peripheral blood. Some clones are missing from TCRdb's copy, which holds only in-frame ones; the method was immunoSEQ multiplex PCR. The sample lists over 90,000 clones; around 88% were seen once. Sequencing was done on a sample of blood. All receptors come from a person aged 18 to 70 in good health.

In its sample, this clone was seen once. The chain joins TRBV18 to TRBJ2-7; D is uncertain. The ends were cut back, 2 bases at V and 4 bases at J, with 9 bases in the middle. CDR1 is KGHSH and CDR2 is LQKENI in the germline V gene. This CDR3 is built from 13 residues. CDR3: CASSPGVGYEQYF. The CDR3 DNA reads TGTGCCAGCTCACCAGGGGTTGGGTACGAGCAGTACTTC.

This rearrangement joins TRBV19 to TRBJ2-1; D not certain. Germline lookup yields CDR1 LNHDA and CDR2 SQIVND (reference sequence). The germline V and J ends were trimmed by 4 bases and 6 bases, with 13 bases remaining between them. CDR3 length: 14 residues. CDR3 sequence (DNA): TGTGCCAGTAGTACCGGTAGGGTGGGCAATGAGCAGTTCTTC. It encodes CASSTGRVGNEQFF.

The gene calls are TRBV7-2 and TRBJ2-2, with 9 bases that match TRBD2. The CDR3 has 16 amino acids. Unmatched junction bases numbered 6, after V lost 3 bases and J lost 4 bases. The germline V gene has CDR1 SGHTA and CDR2 FQGNSA. The CDR3 region has the DNA TGTGCCAGCAGCTTTTGGCGGGGGGGACCCACCGGGGAGCTGTTTTTT. It specifies CASSFWRGGPTGELFF.

The chain combines TRBV4-1 with TRBJ2-2, with 8 bases matching TRBD1. Germline V gene lookup returns CDR1 MGHRA and CDR2 YSYEKL. V lost 2 bases, J lost 5 bases, and 16 bases stayed unmatched. This CDR3 is built from 19 residues. In DNA, the CDR3 is TGCGCCAGCAGCCAACCTGGATTCTGGGACAGGACTAAAACCGGGGAGCTGTTTTTT. Translating it yields CASSQPGFWDRTKTGELFF.

This chain links TRBV30 with TRBJ1-6; D is undetermined. This CDR3 is 14 amino acids long. Germline CDR1 and CDR2: GTSNPN and SVGIG (reference sequence). V shed 2 bases and J shed 3 bases, with 8 bases lying between them. This chain's CDR3 is CAWSRQNYNSPLHF. CDR3 sequence (DNA): TGTGCCTGGAGTCGCCAGAACTATAATTCACCCCTCCACTTT.

The V and J genes are TRBV7-2 and TRBJ1-4; possibly TRBD1 for D (5 bases). This CDR3 is built from 13 residues. Trimming took off 5 bases at V and 6 bases at J, with 10 bases between the two ends. Germline loops: CDR1 SGHTA, CDR2 FQGNSA. The CDR3 bases are TGTGCCAGCAGCACGGGACGGGATGAAAAACTGTTTTTT. Its translation is CASSTGRDEKLFF.

V usage is TRBV11-3 and J usage is TRBJ2-2; perhaps TRBD2 as D (6 bases). The CDR3 length is 14 residues. Germline-derived CDR1 and CDR2 are SGHNT and YENEEA. Trimming left V 1 base short and J 4 bases short, with 7 bases between. CDR3 loop: CASSLAGATGELFF. In DNA, the CDR3 is TGTGCCAGCAGCTTAGCGGGAGCCACCGGGGAGCTGTTTTTT.

CDR3 amino acids: CASSPPVLQETQYF. The CDR3 DNA is TGTGCCAGCTCACCCCCCGTGCTCCAAGAGACCCAGTACTTC. This chain uses TRBV18 with TRBJ2-5; D gene uncertain. V was trimmed by 3 bases and J by 1 base, leaving 9 bases between them. The CDR3 is 14 amino acids. The germline V gene has CDR1 KGHSH and CDR2 LQKENI.

The genes are TRBV11-2 and TRBJ1-6, with a tentative D call TRBD1 (6 bases). Germline CDR1 SGHAT, CDR2 FQNNGV. There are 17 residues in the CDR3. V lost 6 bases, J lost 7 bases, and 22 bases lay in between. CDR3 DNA sequence: TGTGCCAGCAGACATGTGGGCGGGGGCGTCCAAAATTCACCCCTCCACTTT. This sequence encodes CASRHVGGGVQNSPLHF.

The V gene is TRBV5-4, the J gene TRBJ1-1; D is possibly TRBD1 (5 bases). V was shortened by 4 bases and J by 1 base, with 11 bases between the two germline ends. CDR1 is SGHNT, CDR2 YYREEE, per germline (reference sequence). The CDR3 is made up of 14 amino acids. The CDR3 is CASSTRQSNTEAFF. The CDR3, as DNA: TGTGCCAGCAGCACCCGACAGTCGAACACTGAAGCTTTCTTT.

The chain employs TRBV19 and TRBJ1-5; tentative D call: TRBD1 (6 bases). In germline, CDR1 is LNHDA, CDR2 SQIVND (reference sequence). The CDR3 runs 16 residues. The ends were cut back, 10 bases at V and 0 bases at J, with 19 bases in the middle. This chain's CDR3 is CATSSQGPYSNQPQHF. In nucleotides, the CDR3 is TGTGCCACTTCGTCACAGGGACCTTATAGCAATCAGCCCCAGCATTTT.

The gene calls are TRBV10-3 and TRBJ1-4; 10 bases fit TRBD1. The CDR3 runs 16 residues. Germline-derived CDR1 and CDR2 are ENHRY and SYGVKD. V lost 0 bases to trimming and J lost 6 bases; unmatched junction nucleotides: 4. CDR3 amino acids: CAISESRTGGDEKLFF. In DNA form, the CDR3 reads TGTGCCATCAGTGAGTCGAGGACAGGGGGGGATGAAAAACTGTTTTTT.

The chain carries TRBV18 and TRBJ2-4; D ambiguous. Germline V gene data show CDR1 as KGHSH and CDR2 as LQKENI. V lost 2 bases and J 6 bases, leaving 11 bases between the germline ends. The CDR3 is 14 residues long. This CDR3 reads CASSPERLGNIQYF. In nucleotides, the CDR3 is TGTGCCAGCTCACCAGAGAGATTAGGAAACATTCAGTACTTC.

The chain joins TRBV5-1 to TRBJ2-5; D may be TRBD1 or TRBD2 (5 bases each). The CDR3 totals 17 residues. V was pared by 0 bases and J by 1 base, with 16 bases between. Germline loops: CDR1 SGHRS, CDR2 YFSETQ. CDR3 amino acids: CASSLDPVRGLQETQYF. The CDR3 bases are TGCGCCAGCAGCTTGGACCCGGTTCGGGGCCTCCAAGAGACCCAGTACTTC.

A single count supports this clone. This chain joins TRBV29-1 and TRBJ2-7; 7 bases are a match to TRBD1. V shed 6 bases, J shed 5 bases, and the junction held 10 bases outside the gene matches. The germline V gene encodes CDR1 SQVTM and CDR2 ANQGSEA. The length of the CDR3 is 13 residues. The CDR3: CSVLDRDKDEQYF. CDR3 DNA sequence: TGCAGCGTACTAGACAGGGACAAGGACGAGCAGTACTTC.

The genes are TRBV7-3 and TRBJ1-1; perhaps TRBD1 as D (5 bases). The germline V gene encodes CDR1 SGHTA and CDR2 FQGTGA. CDR3 length equals 12 residues. The germline V and J ends were trimmed by 6 bases and 11 bases, with 16 bases remaining between them. The CDR3 sequence is CASSGEDNLAFF. CDR3 nucleotides: TGTGCCAGCAGTGGAGAGGACAATTTGGCTTTCTTT.

The chain recombines TRBV29-1 with TRBJ2-6; perhaps TRBD2 as D (6 bases). The length of the CDR3 is 16 residues. V lost 6 bases, J lost 0 bases, and 15 bases lay in between. CDR1 is SQVTM, CDR2 ANQGSEA, per germline. The CDR3 nucleotides read TGCAGCGTCCGGAGGGACGGGAGCTCTGGGGCCAACGTCCTGACTTTC. Protein: CSVRRDGSSGANVLTF.

The chain uses TRBV28 and TRBJ2-2; D remains unclear. This CDR3 region has 12 residues. The germline V and J ends were trimmed by 2 bases and 6 bases, with 4 bases remaining between them. Germline CDR1 is MDHEN and CDR2 is SYDVKM. This CDR3 reads CASSLPAGELFF. DNA of the CDR3: TGTGCCAGCAGTTTACCGGCCGGGGAGCTGTTTTTT.

V and J are TRBV19 and TRBJ1-1; D not resolved. Germline V lookup: CDR1 LNHDA, CDR2 SQIVND (reference sequence). The CDR3 is made up of 16 amino acids. Trimming took off 4 bases at V and 1 base at J, with 16 bases between the two ends. The CDR3 loop is CASSSPVGRQNTEAFF. In DNA, the CDR3 is TGTGCCAGTAGTAGCCCTGTAGGCAGACAGAACACTGAAGCTTTCTTT.

The chain links TRBV30 to TRBJ2-1, with a tentative D call TRBD2 (6 bases). V was clipped by 8 bases and J by 4 bases, with 12 bases between them. Germline V gene sequence: CDR1 GTSNPN, CDR2 SVGIG (reference sequence). The length of the CDR3 is 12 residues. The CDR3 reads CARDSGYNEQFF. CDR3 DNA: TGTGCCAGGGACTCAGGGTACAATGAGCAGTTCTTC.

The rearrangement uses TRBV6-5 and TRBJ2-5, with a weak D call TRBD2 (7 bases). This CDR3 has 14 amino acids. The germline V gene encodes CDR1 MNHEY and CDR2 SVGAGI. Trimming removed 7 bases at V and 3 bases at J, with 15 bases between. CDR3 region: CASTPGGREETQYF. The CDR3 DNA follows: TGTGCCAGCACCCCCGGGGGGCGAGAAGAGACCCAGTACTTC.

About this clone: This sample also contains other DNA sequences that code for the same CDR3. The chain couples TRBV5-1 to TRBJ2-7; D is unclear. Trimming shortened V by 0 bases and J by 1 base, and 8 bases separated the two germline ends. Germline CDR1 SGHRS, CDR2 YFSETQ. The CDR3 is made up of 14 amino acids. DNA of the CDR3: TGCGCCAGCAGCTTGGGGACGGCTTCCTACGAGCAGTACTTC. Amino acid sequence: CASSLGTASYEQYF.

The rearrangement uses TRBV11-2 and TRBJ1-1; TRBD1 matches at 7 bases. Germline trimming cut 5 bases from V and 1 base from J; bases unmatched to any gene: 7. CDR3 length: 15 amino acids. Per the germline V gene, CDR1 is SGHAT and CDR2 is FQNNGV. The CDR3 DNA is TGTGCCAGCAGCAGACAGGGTAGTGCGAACACTGAAGCTTTCTTT. It is translated as CASSRQGSANTEAFF.

Written as DNA, the CDR3 is TGTGCCAGCAGCGCGGGACCTAGCGGGCCTACCTACGAGCAGTACTTC. This codes for CASSAGPSGPTYEQYF. The J gene is TRBJ2-7, the V gene TRBV5-6; TRBD2 matches 8 bases. Trimming removed 4 bases from V and 2 bases from J; junction bases left unmatched: 11. The germline gives CDR1 SGHDT, CDR2 YYEEEE. The CDR3 sequence is 16 residues long.

This clone was found once. The chain carries TRBV28 and TRBJ1-4; no clear D. CDR3 size: 14 residues. Germline values: CDR1 MDHEN, CDR2 SYDVKM. V lost 5 bases, J lost 3 bases, and 10 bases lay in between. CDR3 region: CASSPGAPNEKLFF. DNA of the CDR3: TGTGCCAGCAGTCCTGGTGCGCCTAATGAAAAACTGTTTTTT.

The chain has TRBV7-9 and TRBJ1-1, with unresolved D. The germline V gene encodes CDR1 SEHNR and CDR2 FQNEAQ (reference sequence). V lost 1 base, J lost 0 bases, and 9 bases lay in between. This CDR3 is built from 15 residues. CDR3 amino acids: CASSLVNALNTEAFF. DNA for the CDR3: TGTGCCAGCAGCTTAGTCAACGCACTGAACACTGAAGCTTTCTTT.

This clone was found once. The chain combines TRBV5-1 with TRBJ2-7; 7 bases align to TRBD2. The germline gives CDR1 SGHRS, CDR2 YFSETQ. J was trimmed by 3 bases and V by 0 bases; bases with no gene match: 6. The CDR3 loop spans 15 amino acids. The CDR3 here is CASSLEASGRYEQYF. CDR3 in DNA: TGCGCCAGCAGCTTGGAGGCTAGCGGCCGCTACGAGCAGTACTTC.